This TCR beta chain was sequenced for a study of technical replicates of blood from several donors. V lost 3 bases, J lost 0 bases, and 12 bases lay in between. The CDR3 is 15 amino acids. Germline V gives CDR1 SGDLS, CDR2 YYNGEE. Sequenced by immunoSEQ multiplex PCR; TCRdb stores in-frame clones only, minus some. The sample includes 50,000 to 70,000 clones, roughly 95% of them seen just once. The TCR was taken from a human donor in good health. Some clones in this sample may be carry-over from other donors' samples. The chain carries TRBV9 and TRBJ1-1; D gene unclear. The sample was PBMCs. The CDR3 here is CASSAQPGMNTEAFF. The DNA of the CDR3 is TGTGCCAGCAGCGCCCAACCGGGGATGAACACTGAAGCTTTCTTT.